The source of this TCR beta chain is a study of T cell responses to AZD1222 COVID-19 vaccine. Study observations and caveats: A mostly white British donor set with more females was recruited, and clonal diversity was possibly underestimated. In the spike-specific TCR repertoire, nearly half reportedly target unmutated variant regions. Spike was spanned by vaccine-associated CD4 TCRs, with dominance at 160-218 and 743-854. Seropositive AZD1222 recipients at baseline numbered only five or six.

A note on this clone: Its matching antigen is unknown.

The protocol was immunoSEQ multiplex PCR, while the TCRdb copy is restricted to in-frame clones and leaves out a portion. The table lists around 160,000 clones, more than 75% of them singletons, with 4% to 6% in the top ten. CDR3 size: 14 residues. Germline-derived CDR1 and CDR2 are SGHAT and FQNNGV. With 5 bases removed from V and 5 bases from J, the gap between germline ends came to 10 bases. This sequence was found in an adult in good health. The chain recombines TRBV11-2 with TRBJ1-6; D gene uncertain. The specimen was peripheral blood, collected on day 0 of AZD1222 vaccination. CDR3: CASSQNYDNSPLHF. Written as DNA, the CDR3 is TGTGCCAGCAGCCAAAACTACGATAATTCACCCCTCCACTTT.